What follows is one TCR beta chain and its context. The antigen is not known. These data belong to a study of blood T cells in healthy people across ages. Whole-study findings and limits: Long-lived donors exceeded aged donors in naive CD4+ cells and diversity.

This CDR3 has 14 residues. The germline V gene encodes CDR1 SGHTA and CDR2 FQGNSA. With a J-beta primer mix and a sample-barcoded 5' primer, a second PCR ran about 7 to 11 cycles. TCRdb passed the 5' RACE reads through MiXCR, listing each CDR3 protein once. Here the sample spans approximately 790,000 distinct CDR3 sequences, less than 80% being singletons. The sequenced sample was blood. The rearrangement uses TRBV7-2 and TRBJ2-5, with a possible D match to TRBD2 (5 bases). The DNA end is more similar to TRBJ2-7, so the J call may be wrong. The TCR sequence derives from a man younger than 40 in good health. The CDR3 protein is CASSLARETYEQYF. The CDR3 DNA sequence: TGTGCCAGCAGCTTAGCCCGGGAAACCTACGAGCAGTACTTC.